Following are 22 T cell receptor beta chains from one sample sequenced in a study of Ad26.COV2.S vaccination and SARS-CoV-2 variants. Noted treatment: roughly 18 received Ad26.COV2.S at low or high dose, single or two shots; about 5 received placebo; per-sample allocation not given. Specimen acquisition occurred on day 63 following the initial vaccine or placebo injection. Repertoires were generated with immunoSEQ multiplex PCR, while TCRdb's copy carries only in-frame clones and drops some. This table holds about 680,000 clones, about 90% found once. Sequenced material: peripheral blood, taken in a trial of Ad26.COV2.S vaccine versus placebo. Source of these receptors: a person between 18 and 59 years old who received the Ad26.COV2.S COVID-19 vaccine or a placebo.

The V and J genes are TRBV5-1 and TRBJ1-4; TRBD1 is a possible D gene (5 bases). Germline values: CDR1 SGHRS, CDR2 YFSETQ. CDR3 size: 15 residues. Trimming pared 1 base from V and 8 bases from J, leaving 15 bases between. CDR3 amino acids: CASSLQAGNLEKLFF. The CDR3 DNA follows: TGCGCCAGCAGCTTGCAGGCAGGGAACCTCGAAAAACTGTTTTTT.

This clone was recorded a few times. The chain recombines TRBV30 with TRBJ2-7; perhaps TRBD1 as D (6 bases). The CDR3 extends over 14 amino acids. The V end lost 3 bases, the J end lost 0 bases, and 12 bases lay between the germline ends. CDR1 GTSNPN and CDR2 SVGIG come from the germline V gene (reference sequence). As DNA, the CDR3 is TGTGCCTGGAGAAGCCCGGGACACTCCTACGAGCAGTACTTC. Translating gives CAWRSPGHSYEQYF.

The chain uses TRBV10-3 and TRBJ2-7, with TRBD1 matching 7 bases. The CDR3 consists of 14 residues. V lost 8 bases, J lost 2 bases, and 9 bases stayed unmatched. Germline assignment: CDR1 ENHRY and CDR2 SYGVKD. CDR3 nucleotide sequence: TGTGCCATCTGGACAGGTTCTGGGGCCTACGAGCAGTACTTC. Its protein is CAIWTGSGAYEQYF.

Points on this clone: A read error may account for a junction end that differs from germline. This chain joins TRBV12-3 or TRBV12-4 and TRBJ2-1, with 9 bases aligning to TRBD2. This CDR3 is 13 amino acids long. CDR3 in amino acids: CASSVAGVSEQFF. The DNA of the CDR3 is TGTGCCAGCAGTGTAGCGGGGGTTAGCGAGCAGTTCTTC.

The chain is built from TRBV19 and TRBJ1-1; D may be TRBD1 (5 bases). The ends were cut back, 4 bases at V and 7 bases at J, with 13 bases in the middle. There are 13 residues in the CDR3. The germline V gene has CDR1 LNHDA and CDR2 SQIVND (reference sequence). The CDR3 nucleotides read TGTGCCAGTAGTAAGGAGCAGGGAGATGAAGCTTTCTTT. Its protein is CASSKEQGDEAFF.

The chain employs TRBV12-3 or TRBV12-4 and TRBJ1-1, with D tentatively TRBD1 (5 bases). The CDR3 runs to 13 residues. V gave up 2 bases and J gave up 9 bases, with 13 bases separating them. DNA of the CDR3: TGTGCCAGCAGTTTAACCGGCAGGGCGAAAGCTTTCTTT. Translating it yields CASSLTGRAKAFF.

This rearrangement joins TRBV3-1 (or the pseudogene TRBV3-2) to TRBJ2-1; no clear D gene. Trimming took 3 bases from V and 0 from J, leaving 6 bases between them. Per germline, CDR1 LGHDT and CDR2 YNNKEL (reference sequence). This CDR3 is built from 14 residues. The DNA for the CDR3 is TGTGCCAGCAGCCAGGTGAGCTCCTACAATGAGCAGTTCTTC. Translated, it gives CASSQVSSYNEQFF.

The CDR3 is CASSPSGGGTDTQYF. CDR3 nucleotide sequence: TGTGCCAGCAGCCCCTCGGGGGGGGGCACAGATACGCAGTATTTT. The rearrangement uses TRBV9 and TRBJ2-3; 8 bases are a match to TRBD2. The CDR3 has 15 amino acids. Germline V CDR1 and CDR2: SGDLS, YYNGEE. J gave up 1 base and V 4 bases, and 5 bases lay outside the gene matches.

In this sample, this clone turned up a few times. The V and J genes are TRBV7-6 and TRBJ1-5; no clear D gene. CDR1 SGHVS and CDR2 FNYEAQ come from the germline V gene. Trimming took off 1 base at V and 7 bases at J, with 8 bases between the two ends. The CDR3 loop spans 13 amino acids. CDR3 nucleotides: TGTGCCAGCAGCTTAGACGAGAGCCAGCCCCAGCATTTT. It yields the protein CASSLDESQPQHF.

The V gene is TRBV5-4, the J gene TRBJ2-7; D gene ambiguous. V lost 4 bases to trimming and J lost 0 bases, with 17 bases between them. This CDR3 has 16 amino acids. Per the germline V gene, CDR1 is SGHNT and CDR2 is YYREEE (reference sequence). The CDR3 reads CASSPGGPFSSYEQYF. The CDR3 DNA is TGTGCCAGCAGCCCGGGCGGACCGTTTAGCTCCTACGAGCAGTACTTC.

The V and J genes are TRBV29-1 and TRBJ2-7, with D tentatively TRBD2 (6 bases). Trimming shortened V by 7 bases and J by 6 bases, and 13 bases separated the two germline ends. Germline CDR1 and CDR2: SQVTM and ANQGSEA. The CDR3 has 11 amino acids. CDR3 loop: CSGRLGSEQYF. CDR3 sequence (DNA): TGCAGCGGACGACTCGGGAGCGAGCAGTACTTC.

The chain combines TRBV7-8 with TRBJ2-3; 10 positions agree with TRBD2. The V gene's germline CDR1 is SGHVS and CDR2 FQNEAQ. V lost 7 bases to trimming and J lost 1 base; unmatched junction nucleotides: 5. The CDR3 runs to 15 residues. For the CDR3, the DNA is TGTGCCAGCACCACCGGGACTAGCGGCACAGATACGCAGTATTTT. Its protein is CASTTGTSGTDTQYF.

In this sample, this clone turned up once. J is TRBJ1-1 and V is TRBV13; D is uncertain. The germline CDR1 and CDR2 sequences are PRHDT and FYEKMQ (reference sequence). The CDR3 covers 14 residues. The germline V and J ends were trimmed by 5 bases and 2 bases, with 12 bases remaining between them. DNA of the CDR3: TGTGCCAGCAGCGGTGGCGGGTCTAACACTGAAGCTTTCTTT. Residues: CASSGGGSNTEAFF.

This clone was recorded a few times. V usage is TRBV4-2 and J usage is TRBJ2-7; 10 nucleotides line up with TRBD2. The CDR3 sequence is 15 residues long. Losses at the gene ends were 2 bases for V and 4 bases for J; bases not matched to a gene: 5. Germline V gene sequence: CDR1 LGHNA, CDR2 YNFKEQ. CDR3 sequence: CASSQLLAGSYEQYF. The DNA of the CDR3 is TGTGCCAGCAGCCAATTACTAGCGGGAAGTTACGAGCAGTACTTC.

For this clone: The germline gene is not matched at one end of the junction; a read error may be the cause. The V call is TRBV14, the J call TRBJ1-4; D call uncertain. The CDR3 consists of 11 residues. Germline assignment: CDR1 SGHDN and CDR2 FVKESK. The chain's CDR3 is CASSQELPPGF. CDR3 sequence (DNA): TGTGCCAGCAGCCAAGAACTTCCACCCGGTTTT.

The chain has TRBV6-4 and TRBJ2-1, with 7 bases identical to TRBD2. With 7 bases clipped from V and 7 bases from J, the junction kept 10 bases outside the gene matches. This CDR3 comprises 14 residues. In germline, CDR1 is MRHNA, CDR2 SNTAGT. CDR3 DNA sequence: TGTGCCAGCACATCGACTAGCAGGTCAAATGAGCAGTTCTTC. Its protein product is CASTSTSRSNEQFF.

This chain connects TRBV4-3 to TRBJ2-7; D is unclear. This CDR3 comprises 14 residues. Germline lookup yields CDR1 LGHNA and CDR2 YSLEER. Trimming shortened V by 0 bases and J by 4 bases, and 10 bases separated the two germline ends. CDR3 loop: CASSQDALGYEQYF. CDR3 nucleotide sequence: TGCGCCAGCAGCCAAGATGCCCTCGGATACGAGCAGTACTTC.

The V gene is TRBV6-4, the J gene TRBJ1-1; D gene ambiguous. In germline, CDR1 is MRHNA, CDR2 SNTAGT. The CDR3 length is 13 residues. The germline V and J ends were trimmed by 4 bases and 2 bases, with 8 bases remaining between them. The CDR3 DNA sequence: TGTGCCAGCAGTGCCGAGTCCAACACTGAAGCTTTCTTT. As protein: CASSAESNTEAFF.

The chain has TRBV7-8 and TRBJ1-1; weak D call: TRBD1 (5 bases). V was cut by 5 bases and J by 8 bases, with 18 bases left in between. The germline V gene has CDR1 SGHVS and CDR2 FQNEAQ. The CDR3 length is 14 residues. CDR3 coding DNA: TGTGCCAGCAGCGAAACCGGGGCGTTAGGCGAAGCTTTCTTT. This sequence encodes CASSETGALGEAFF.

The chain uses TRBV19 and TRBJ1-4; D ambiguous. V lost 7 bases and J 0 bases, leaving 18 bases between the germline ends. Germline CDR1 reads LNHDA; CDR2 reads SQIVND (reference sequence). This CDR3 is 17 amino acids long. This CDR3 reads CASKTDRSVATNEKLFF. DNA for the CDR3: TGTGCCAGTAAGACGGACCGCTCCGTTGCAACTAATGAAAAACTGTTTTTT.

J is TRBJ2-3 and V is TRBV3-1 (or the pseudogene TRBV3-2), with D tentatively TRBD2 (6 bases). The CDR3 runs 15 residues. Germline V gene sequence: CDR1 LGHDT, CDR2 YNNKEL (reference sequence). V gave up 2 bases and J gave up 2 bases, with 11 bases separating them. CDR3 DNA: TGTGCCAGCAGCCAAAGCGGAGGGAACACAGATACGCAGTATTTT. This codes for CASSQSGGNTDTQYF.

This clone was detected once. V usage is TRBV27 and J usage is TRBJ1-2; TRBD1 matches at 7 bases. The length of the CDR3 is 15 residues. CDR1 and CDR2 from the germline V gene are MNHEY and SMNVEV (reference sequence). With 0 bases clipped from V and 5 bases from J, the junction kept 6 bases outside the gene matches. CDR3 nucleotides: TGTGCCAGCAGTTTATCGAAGGGGGCTTTTTATGGCTACACCTTC. Translating it yields CASSLSKGAFYGYTF.